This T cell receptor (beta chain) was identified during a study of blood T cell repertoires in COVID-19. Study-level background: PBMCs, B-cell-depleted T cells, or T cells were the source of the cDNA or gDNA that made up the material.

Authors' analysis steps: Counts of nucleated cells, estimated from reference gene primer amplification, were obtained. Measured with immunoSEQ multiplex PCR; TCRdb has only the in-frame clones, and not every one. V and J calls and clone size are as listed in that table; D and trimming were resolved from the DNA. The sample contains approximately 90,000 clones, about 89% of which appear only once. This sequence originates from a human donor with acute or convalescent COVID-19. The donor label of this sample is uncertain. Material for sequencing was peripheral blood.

DNA for the CDR3: TGCGCCAGCAGCCTTAGCGGGGTCCAAGAGACCCAGTACTTC. Amino acids: CASSLSGVQETQYF. The chain joins TRBV5-1 to TRBJ2-5; 8 bases fit TRBD2. With V trimmed by 4 bases and J by 1 base, 3 bases remained unmatched. The CDR3 spans 14 residues. The germline V gene has CDR1 SGHRS and CDR2 YFSETQ.